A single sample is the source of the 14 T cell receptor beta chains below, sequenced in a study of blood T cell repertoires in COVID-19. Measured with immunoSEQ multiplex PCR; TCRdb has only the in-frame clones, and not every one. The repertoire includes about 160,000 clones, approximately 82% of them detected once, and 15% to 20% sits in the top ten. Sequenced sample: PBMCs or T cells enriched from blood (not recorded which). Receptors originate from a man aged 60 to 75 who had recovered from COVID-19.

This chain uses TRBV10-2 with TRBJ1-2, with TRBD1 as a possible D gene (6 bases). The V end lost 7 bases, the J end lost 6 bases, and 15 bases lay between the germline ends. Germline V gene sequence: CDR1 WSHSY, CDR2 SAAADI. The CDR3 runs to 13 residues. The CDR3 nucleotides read TGCGCCAGCAACACAGGGCTATTGGATGGCTACACCTTC. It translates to CASNTGLLDGYTF.

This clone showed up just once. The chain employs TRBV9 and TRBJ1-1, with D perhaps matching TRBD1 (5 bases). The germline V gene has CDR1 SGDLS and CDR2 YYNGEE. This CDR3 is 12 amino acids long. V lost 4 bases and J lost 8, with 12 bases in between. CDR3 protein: CASSSLGAEAFF. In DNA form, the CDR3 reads TGTGCCAGCAGCTCTCTAGGGGCGGAAGCTTTCTTT. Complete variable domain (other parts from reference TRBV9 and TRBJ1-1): DSGVTQTPKHLITATGQRVTLRCSPRSGDLSVYWYQQSLDQGLQFLIQYYNGEERAKGNILERFSAQQFPDLHSELNLSSLELGDSALYFCASSSLGAEAFFGQGTRLTVV.

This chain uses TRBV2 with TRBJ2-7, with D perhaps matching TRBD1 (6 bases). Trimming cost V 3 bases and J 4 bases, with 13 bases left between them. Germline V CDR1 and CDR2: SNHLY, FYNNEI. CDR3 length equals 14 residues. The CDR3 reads CASSDRGVGYEQYF. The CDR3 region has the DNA TGTGCCAGCAGTGACAGGGGAGTAGGATACGAGCAGTACTTC.

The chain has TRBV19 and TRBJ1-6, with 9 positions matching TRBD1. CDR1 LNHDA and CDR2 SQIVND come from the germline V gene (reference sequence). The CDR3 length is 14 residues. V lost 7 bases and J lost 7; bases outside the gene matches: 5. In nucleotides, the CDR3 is TGTGCCAGTAAACCGGGACAGGGAAATTCACCCCTCCACTTT. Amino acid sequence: CASKPGQGNSPLHF. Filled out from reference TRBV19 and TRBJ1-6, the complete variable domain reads DGGITQSPKYLFRKEGQNVTLSCEQNLNHDAMYWYRQDPGQGLRLIYYSQIVNDFQKGDIAEGYSVSREKKESFPLTVTSAQKNPTAFYLCASKPGQGNSPLHFGNGTRLTVT.

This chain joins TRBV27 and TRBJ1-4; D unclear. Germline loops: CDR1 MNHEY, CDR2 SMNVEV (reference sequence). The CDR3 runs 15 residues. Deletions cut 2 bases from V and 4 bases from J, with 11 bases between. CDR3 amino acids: CASSLLPQNNEKLFF. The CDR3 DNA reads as TGTGCCAGCAGTTTACTTCCACAGAATAATGAAAAACTGTTTTTT.

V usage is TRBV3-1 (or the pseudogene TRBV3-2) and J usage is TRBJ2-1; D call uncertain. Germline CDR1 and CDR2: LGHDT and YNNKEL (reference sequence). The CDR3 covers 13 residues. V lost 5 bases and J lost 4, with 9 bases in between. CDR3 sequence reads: CASSSTNYNEQFF. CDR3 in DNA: TGTGCCAGCAGCTCAACAAATTACAATGAGCAGTTCTTC.

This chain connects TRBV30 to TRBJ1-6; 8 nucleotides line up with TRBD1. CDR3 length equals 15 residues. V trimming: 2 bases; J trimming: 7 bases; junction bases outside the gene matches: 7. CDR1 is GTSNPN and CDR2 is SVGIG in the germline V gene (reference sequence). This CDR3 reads CAWSRGRGQNSPLHF. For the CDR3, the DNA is TGTGCCTGGAGTCGCGGCAGGGGGCAAAATTCACCCCTCCACTTT.

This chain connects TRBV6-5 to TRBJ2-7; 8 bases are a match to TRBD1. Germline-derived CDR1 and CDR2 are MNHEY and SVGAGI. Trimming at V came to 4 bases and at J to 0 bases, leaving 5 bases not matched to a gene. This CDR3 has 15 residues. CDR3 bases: TGTGCCAGCAGTTTCGACAGGGGCCGCTCCTACGAGCAGTACTTC. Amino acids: CASSFDRGRSYEQYF.

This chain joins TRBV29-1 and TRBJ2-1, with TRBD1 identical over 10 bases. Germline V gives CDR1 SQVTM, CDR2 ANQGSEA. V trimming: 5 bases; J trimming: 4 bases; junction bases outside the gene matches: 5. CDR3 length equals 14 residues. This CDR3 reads CSVPGQGLYNEQFF. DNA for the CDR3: TGCAGCGTTCCGGGACAGGGGTTGTACAATGAGCAGTTCTTC.

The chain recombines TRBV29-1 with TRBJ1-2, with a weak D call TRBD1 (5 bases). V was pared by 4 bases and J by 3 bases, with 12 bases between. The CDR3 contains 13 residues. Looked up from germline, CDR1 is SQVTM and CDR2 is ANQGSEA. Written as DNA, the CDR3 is TGCAGCGTTGTGACCAGGGTGGACTATGGCTACACCTTC. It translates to CSVVTRVDYGYTF.

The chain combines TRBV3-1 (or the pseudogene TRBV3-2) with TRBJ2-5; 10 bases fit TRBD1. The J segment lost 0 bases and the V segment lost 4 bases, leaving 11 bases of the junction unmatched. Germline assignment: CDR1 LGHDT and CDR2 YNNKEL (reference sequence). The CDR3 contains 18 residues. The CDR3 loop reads CASSPGQGTTPYQETQYF. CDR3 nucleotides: TGTGCCAGCAGCCCGGGACAGGGGACCACTCCGTACCAAGAGACCCAGTACTTC.

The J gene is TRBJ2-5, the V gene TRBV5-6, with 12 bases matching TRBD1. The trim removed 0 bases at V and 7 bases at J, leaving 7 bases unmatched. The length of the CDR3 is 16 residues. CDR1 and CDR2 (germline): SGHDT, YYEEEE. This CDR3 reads CASSLVGTGGAGTQYF. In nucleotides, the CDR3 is TGTGCCAGCAGCTTGGTGGGGACAGGGGGCGCAGGGACCCAGTACTTC.

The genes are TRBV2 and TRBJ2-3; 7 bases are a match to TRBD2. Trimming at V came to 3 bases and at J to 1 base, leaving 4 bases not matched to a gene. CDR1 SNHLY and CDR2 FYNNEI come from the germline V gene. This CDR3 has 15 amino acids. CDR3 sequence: CASSDALAGTDTQYF. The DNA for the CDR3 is TGTGCCAGCAGTGATGCCCTAGCGGGCACAGATACGCAGTATTTT.

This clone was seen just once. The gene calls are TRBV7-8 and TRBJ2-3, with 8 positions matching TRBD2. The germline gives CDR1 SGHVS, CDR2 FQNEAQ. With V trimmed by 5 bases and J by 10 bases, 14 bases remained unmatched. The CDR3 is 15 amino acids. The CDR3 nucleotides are TGTGCCAGCAGCGTCCCGGGCCGGGGGGGACGGGCGCAGTATTTT. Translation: CASSVPGRGGRAQYF.